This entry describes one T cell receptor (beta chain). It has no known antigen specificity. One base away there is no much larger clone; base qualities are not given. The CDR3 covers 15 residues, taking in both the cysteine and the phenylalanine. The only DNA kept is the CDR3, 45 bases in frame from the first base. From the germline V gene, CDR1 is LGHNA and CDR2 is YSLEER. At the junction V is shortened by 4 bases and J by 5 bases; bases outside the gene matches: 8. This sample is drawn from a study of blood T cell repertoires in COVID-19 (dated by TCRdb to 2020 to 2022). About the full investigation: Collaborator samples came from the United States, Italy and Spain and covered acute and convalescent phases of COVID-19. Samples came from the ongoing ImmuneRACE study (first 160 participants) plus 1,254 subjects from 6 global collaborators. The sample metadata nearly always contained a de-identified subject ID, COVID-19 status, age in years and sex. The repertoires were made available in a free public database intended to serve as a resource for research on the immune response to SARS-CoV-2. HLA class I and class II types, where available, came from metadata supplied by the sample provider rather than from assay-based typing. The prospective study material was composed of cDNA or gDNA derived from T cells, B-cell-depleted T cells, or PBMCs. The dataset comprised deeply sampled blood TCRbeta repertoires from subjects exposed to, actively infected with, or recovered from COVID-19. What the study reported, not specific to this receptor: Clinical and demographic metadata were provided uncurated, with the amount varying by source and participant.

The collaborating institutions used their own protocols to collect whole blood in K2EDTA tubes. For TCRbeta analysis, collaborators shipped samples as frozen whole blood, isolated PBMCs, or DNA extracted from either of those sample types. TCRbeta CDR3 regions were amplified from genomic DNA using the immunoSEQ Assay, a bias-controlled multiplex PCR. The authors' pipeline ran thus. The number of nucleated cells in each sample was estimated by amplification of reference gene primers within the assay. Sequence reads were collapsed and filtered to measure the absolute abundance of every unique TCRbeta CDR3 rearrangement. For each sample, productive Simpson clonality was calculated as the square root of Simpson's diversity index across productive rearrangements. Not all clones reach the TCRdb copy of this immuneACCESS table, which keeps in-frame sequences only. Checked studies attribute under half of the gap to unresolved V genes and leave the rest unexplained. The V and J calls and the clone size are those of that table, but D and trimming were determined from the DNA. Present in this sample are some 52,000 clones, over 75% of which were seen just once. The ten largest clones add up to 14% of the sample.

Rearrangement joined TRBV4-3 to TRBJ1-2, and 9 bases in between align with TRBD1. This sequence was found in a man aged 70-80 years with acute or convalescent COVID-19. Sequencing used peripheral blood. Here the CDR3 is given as CASSLRAGQGYGYTF. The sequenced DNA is TGCGCCAGCAGCCTTAGAGCGGGACAGGGTTATGGCTACACCTTC.